The 18 T cell receptor beta chains in this list originate from one sample, sequenced in a study of PD-1 blockade in classical Hodgkin lymphoma. Libraries were prepared by immunoSEQ multiplex PCR; TCRdb keeps only in-frame clonotypes and omits some of them. The sample lists nearly 25,000 clones, nearly 80% occurring once. Exposure to brentuximab vedotin varied, and each patient had relapsed following autologous stem cell transplantation. The sample in question was peripheral blood mononuclear cells (PBMCs), obtained at baseline. The source is a human donor with classical Hodgkin lymphoma.

V usage is TRBV2 and J usage is TRBJ2-5; 11 bases are shared with TRBD2. Germline V CDR1 and CDR2: SNHLY, FYNNEI. The ends lost 4 bases at V and 5 bases at J; junction bases unmatched: 3. The CDR3 totals 14 residues. CDR3 amino acids: CASSVTSGAETQYF. The CDR3 bases are TGTGCCAGCAGTGTGACTAGCGGGGCGGAGACCCAGTACTTC.

V gene TRBV5-3 combines with J gene TRBJ2-1; D not resolved. TRBV5-3 is treated as an ORF (open reading frame) with a function not yet certain. V was pared by 4 bases and J by 12 bases, with 8 bases between. The CDR3 covers 10 residues. The CDR3 sequence is CARSALWQFF. Here the CDR3 DNA reads TGTGCCAGAAGCGCACTCTGGCAGTTCTTC.

This chain uses TRBV7-2 with TRBJ1-1, with D possibly matching TRBD1 (5 bases). The germline V and J ends were trimmed by 2 bases and 0 bases, with 13 bases remaining between them. This CDR3 region has 16 residues. Germline-derived CDR1 and CDR2 are SGHTA and FQGNSA. This chain's CDR3 is CASSLWAGIMNTEAFF. As DNA, the CDR3 is TGTGCCAGCAGCTTATGGGCAGGGATCATGAACACTGAAGCTTTCTTT.

V is TRBV5-6 and J is TRBJ2-1; 8 bases align to TRBD2. Germline V gene lookup returns CDR1 SGHDT and CDR2 YYEEEE. The CDR3 is 16 amino acids. V shed 4 bases, J shed 0 bases, and the junction held 6 bases outside the gene matches. This CDR3 reads CASSAGGPPSYNEQFF. CDR3 in DNA: TGTGCCAGCAGCGCGGGGGGCCCCCCCTCCTACAATGAGCAGTTCTTC.

This rearrangement joins TRBV19 to TRBJ2-1; 13 bases match TRBD2. The CDR3 consists of 15 residues. CDR1 is LNHDA, CDR2 SQIVND, per germline (reference sequence). The J segment lost 8 bases and the V segment lost 3 bases, leaving 4 bases of the junction unmatched. The CDR3: CASSIDGTSGDEQFF. The CDR3 nucleotides are TGTGCCAGTAGTATTGACGGGACTAGCGGGGATGAGCAGTTCTTC.

This chain joins TRBV28 and TRBJ1-6; no clear D. V was pared by 5 bases and J by 3 bases, with 11 bases between. The CDR3 spans 15 residues. Germline lookup yields CDR1 MDHEN and CDR2 SYDVKM. The CDR3 protein is CASSPPPFYNSPLHF. The CDR3 coding sequence is TGTGCCAGCAGTCCCCCGCCCTTCTATAATTCACCCCTCCACTTT.

V and J are TRBV20-1 and TRBJ1-1; no clear D. Germline CDR1 DFQATT, CDR2 SNEGSKA (reference sequence). The V end lost 0 bases, the J end lost 7 bases, and 6 bases lay between the germline ends. The CDR3 consists of 11 residues. CDR3 bases: TGCAGTGCTAGAGATCTCGGTGAAGCTTTCTTT. This codes for CSARDLGEAFF.

Only one count was recorded for this clone. The rearrangement links TRBV4-3 to TRBJ2-1; tentative D call: TRBD1 (6 bases). Germline V gene data show CDR1 as LGHNA and CDR2 as YSLEER. The CDR3 totals 20 residues. Trimming removed 2 bases at V and 0 bases at J, with 23 bases between. The CDR3 DNA is TGCGCCAGCAGCCAACGGGACACCTTCGAGACCCCCAGCTCCTACAATGAGCAGTTCTTC. Amino acids: CASSQRDTFETPSSYNEQFF.

The CDR3 loop is CASSLGTGRTEAFF. In nucleotides, the CDR3 is TGTGCCAGCAGCTTGGGGACAGGGAGGACTGAAGCTTTCTTT. The chain recombines TRBV5-4 with TRBJ1-1; 8 bases are shared with TRBD1. Germline V CDR1 and CDR2: SGHNT, YYREEE (reference sequence). V shed 0 bases, J shed 5 bases, and the junction held 3 bases outside the gene matches. This CDR3 is built from 14 residues.

This CDR3 is CASSQEYGDNGAQYF. The CDR3 nucleotides read TGTGCCAGCAGCCAAGAGTATGGAGACAACGGGGCCCAGTACTTC. This chain connects TRBV4-2 to TRBJ2-5, with D perhaps TRBD2 (5 bases). CDR1 and CDR2 from the germline V gene are LGHNA and YNFKEQ. The CDR3 sequence is 15 residues long. Trimming took off 0 bases at V and 9 bases at J, with 17 bases between the two ends.

The chain couples TRBV30 to TRBJ1-4; unclear D gene. Per germline, CDR1 GTSNPN and CDR2 SVGIG (reference sequence). The CDR3 loop spans 14 amino acids. Trimming took off 2 bases at V and 3 bases at J, with 10 bases between the two ends. CDR3 in amino acids: CAWSLRSSNEKLFF. The CDR3 nucleotides read TGTGCCTGGAGTCTCCGTAGCTCTAATGAAAAACTGTTTTTT.

V and J are TRBV19 and TRBJ2-7, with D hard to call. Looked up from germline, CDR1 is LNHDA and CDR2 is SQIVND (reference sequence). The CDR3 length is 14 residues. V lost 7 bases to trimming and J lost 0 bases, with 13 bases between them. CDR3 DNA: TGTGCCAGTATCCCAGCGACACCCTCCTACGAGCAGTACTTC. Translated, it gives CASIPATPSYEQYF.

The chain links TRBV2 to TRBJ2-1; D gene unclear. Trimming left V 2 bases short and J 6 bases short, with 8 bases between. Per germline, CDR1 SNHLY and CDR2 FYNNEI. CDR3 length equals 13 residues. CDR3 sequence (DNA): TGTGCCAGCAGTGAAAACCCAGGCAATGAGCAGTTCTTC. This codes for CASSENPGNEQFF.

This rearrangement joins TRBV6-1 to TRBJ2-3, with a possible D match to TRBD2 (5 bases). V dropped 4 bases and J dropped 2 bases, with 7 bases sitting between them. The V gene's germline CDR1 is MNHNS and CDR2 SASEGT. This CDR3 has 13 amino acids. In DNA, the CDR3 is TGTGCCAGCAGTGGAGGGTTCACAGATACGCAGTATTTT. Protein: CASSGGFTDTQYF.

The chain employs TRBV11-2 and TRBJ2-1; D could derive from TRBD1 or TRBD2 (6 bases each). Trimming shortened V by 5 bases and J by 7 bases, and 21 bases separated the two germline ends. CDR1 is SGHAT and CDR2 is FQNNGV in the germline V gene. The CDR3 has 16 amino acids. In nucleotides, the CDR3 is TGTGCCAGCAGCACCGATGCCGGGGGCCGCGGGAATGAGCAGTTCTTC. Amino acid sequence: CASSTDAGGRGNEQFF.

The chain carries TRBV7-9 and TRBJ1-1; no reliable D call. In germline, CDR1 is SEHNR, CDR2 FQNEAQ (reference sequence). This CDR3 is 13 amino acids long. V was clipped by 5 bases and J by 1 base, with 8 bases between them. The CDR3 protein is CASSVAGNTEAFF. The CDR3 DNA follows: TGTGCCAGCAGCGTCGCAGGGAACACTGAAGCTTTCTTT. The whole variable domain, remainder taken from reference TRBV7-9 and TRBJ1-1, is DTGVSQNPRHKITKRGQNVTFRCDPISEHNRLYWYRQTLGQGPEFLTYFQNEAQLEKSRLLSDRFSAERPKGSFSTLEIQRTEQGDSAMYLCASSVAGNTEAFFGQGTRLTVV.

The V call is TRBV10-3, the J call TRBJ2-5; weak D call: TRBD1 (6 bases). Germline assignment: CDR1 ENHRY and CDR2 SYGVKD. There are 11 residues in the CDR3. The V end was cut by 8 bases, the J end by 3 bases, with 7 bases between. Here the CDR3 reads CAIRTEETQYF. CDR3 nucleotides: TGTGCCATCCGGACAGAAGAGACCCAGTACTTC.

The CDR3 here is CASSPRGTLVKGTEAFF. CDR3 sequence (DNA): TGTGCCAGCAGCCCAAGAGGAACGCTCGTGAAGGGCACTGAAGCTTTCTTT. The rearrangement uses TRBV9 and TRBJ1-1; D gene unclear. The germline CDR1 and CDR2 sequences are SGDLS and YYNGEE. This CDR3 is built from 17 residues. Trimming removed 4 bases at V and 4 bases at J, with 23 bases between.